This T cell receptor (beta chain) was obtained from a study of PD-1 blockade in classical Hodgkin lymphoma (TCRdb year 2020). For context, the study as a whole: Nivolumab dosing was 3 mg/kg intravenously every 2 weeks, continuing until either disease progression or unacceptable toxicity. A peripheral blood immune signature of response to PD-1 blockade in classical Hodgkin lymphoma was defined using TCR beta sequencing and CyTOF. Results the study describes overall, beyond this receptor: Baseline TCR diversity was reported as lower in newly diagnosed patients than in healthy donors, and lower still in relapsed/refractory patients. The study covered only a single clinical trial cohort, and the causes of the repertoire differences, possibly disease activity or prior therapy, were still not defined. Lower diversity was seen in patients whose nivolumab began less than 1 year after ASCT, and these patients were left out of later analyses so that immune reconstitution would not confound the results. CD4+ but not CD8+ TCR diversity rose significantly by C4D1 (p=0.0027 vs p=0.16), most apparent in complete responders (p=0.02). Trial patients with a complete response had baseline diversity similar to that of newly diagnosed patients, while partial responders and progressors had significantly lower diversity.

The Qiagen DNeasy kit was used to extract genomic DNA from unsorted PBMCs and from the negatively selected CD4+ and CD8+ fractions. Using primers that anneal to V and J segments, immunoSEQ multiplex PCR amplified the TCR beta CDR3 regions. A synthetic immune receptor repertoire was used to minimize amplification bias, and remaining bias was computationally removed after sequencing. As for the authors' bioinformatics: Custom Python scripts were used to quantify repertoire diversity as the Shannon entropy index. Unsorted, CD4+ and CD8+ repertoires were analyzed separately, except in combined analyses where CD4+ and CD8+ sequences were merged in silico. A clone was considered expanded if an increase in frequency of at least 2-fold after treatment relative to C1D1 was found, and a pseudocount of 0.5 was applied to clones undetected at baseline. Singleton clones were defined as clones with 0 or 1 copy at C1D1, and non-singleton clones were defined as clones with 2 or more copies. By matching protein sequences in sorted samples from the same patient, clones expanded in unsorted samples were annotated as CD4+, CD8+ or unknown. Wilcoxon tests were applied to paired samples to test diversity changes from C1D1 to C4D1. The immuneACCESS repertoire file appears here via TCRdb, limited to in-frame rearrangements. These files lack a portion of the clones; in checked studies, under half of the deficit traces to unresolved V genes, and the cause of the others is not known. Clonal size and the V and J genes are those of that table, whereas D and trimming came from the DNA. This sample gives more than 25,000 clones in total; approximately 66% of them show up just once. Roughly 24% of the sample comes from the top ten.

The sample's time point label is to be understood as: cycle 2 day 1 (C2D1) of nivolumab. Every trial patient had relapsed following autologous stem cell transplantation, and prior brentuximab vedotin exposure was what differed among cohorts A, B and C. The trial cohort comprised 60 or so patients with relapsed/refractory classical Hodgkin lymphoma whose best overall responses were complete response, partial response or progressive disease. In the multi-cohort phase II CheckMate 205 trial, trial patients received single-agent nivolumab. An independent review committee assessed best overall response by applying the 2007 International Working Group response criteria. Trial PBMCs were collected immediately before nivolumab initiation (C1D1) and during therapy at cycle 2 day 1 and cycle 4 day 1. Peripheral blood was collected in 8 mL Vacutainer Cell Preparation Tubes, from which PBMCs were isolated by centrifugation and then cryopreserved.

This clone was seen more than once but under ten times. The clone's antigen remains unknown. No much larger clonotype is one base removed from it; base qualities were not supplied. V loses 8 bases at its end and J loses 1 base; junction bases beyond the gene matches: 4. Its CDR3 holds 13 amino acids, cysteine through phenylalanine. Only the CDR3 region is kept as DNA, spanning 39 bases read in frame from base 1. As encoded in the germline V gene, CDR1 is MGHDK while CDR2 is SYGVNS. This clonotype originated in a human donor with classical Hodgkin lymphoma. This chain is built from TRBV25-1 and TRBJ1-2; TRBD1 lines up with 7 middle nucleotides. Sequenced material: peripheral blood mononuclear cells (PBMCs), taken before the second cycle of nivolumab. DNA sequence: TGTGCCAGCTCTAGACAGGGTAACTATGGCTACACCTTC. This yields the protein CASSRQGNYGYTF.